This TCR beta chain appears in the sequencing data of a study of identical twins (dated by TCRdb to the mid-2010s). About the study as a whole: To test whether fetal clonotypes persist, this study deep-sequenced TCR alpha and beta repertoires from monozygotic twins, from unrelated adults of various ages, and from cord blood. To rule out contamination, replicate twin experiments were performed at different times with different library preparation protocols. The paper as a whole reports these results and caveats: Abundant cord blood beta clonotypes carried fewer insertions; young adult naive repertoires showed a weaker similar trend, while memory repertoires showed none. A weaker excess of twin sharing was found in beta out-of-frame sequences because the signal-to-noise ratio was lowered by fewer shared sequences. Zero-insertion analyses could be partly confounded by invariant T cells such as MAIT and iNKT, though diverse VJ usage argued against such confounding for most clonotypes. Compared with coincidental sharing between unrelated individuals, out-of-frame TCR alpha sequences shared between twins had an excess of sequences with low generation probability. Conclusions relied on cross-sectional statistical analysis, since the same donors could not be followed over many years. Recombination models systematically underestimated out-of-frame TCR alpha sharing in monozygotic twins but agreed with sharing between unrelated individuals.

Taken from cysteine to phenylalanine, the CDR3 has 14 residues. Only the CDR3 region is kept as DNA, spanning 42 bases read in frame from base 1. From the germline V gene, CDR1 is MDHEN and CDR2 is SYDVKM. The V and J ends are trimmed by 7 bases and 2 bases, leaving 14 bases between them. Every donor in the study was a healthy Caucasian. Three pairs of female monozygotic twins, all aged about 18 to 29 years, made up the twin cohort. Positive isolation kits from Invitrogen were used to isolate the CD4+ and CD8+ T cell populations. Receptor libraries were prepared by 5' RACE. The sequencer listed for this sample is Illumina HiSeq 2000. Template switching introduced a universal primer binding site; the final cDNA contained a unique molecular identifier, enabling accurate counting of TCR cDNA molecules. Specific primers in the conserved constant-segment region were used to synthesize first-strand cDNA for the TCR alpha and beta chains. Each cDNA library was double barcoded, with a SMART-Mk sample barcode plus Illumina barcodes, to control for contamination. TruSeq adapter sequences along with Illumina sample barcodes were introduced in two successive PCR steps. The Illumina HiSeq platform was used with custom primers to sequence TCR alpha and beta cDNA libraries. For the original study's pipeline: MiGEC was used to process raw reads and extract unique molecular identifiers, and MiXCR was used to find CDR3 positions. For each individual, recombination models were inferred using an EM algorithm with the repgenHMM and IGoR tools. Shared clonotypes were analyzed with the tcR package in R, and sharing was normalized by the product of cloneset sizes. To study raw recombination without the effects of thymic and clonal selection, out-of-frame nonproductive sequences were analyzed. The public reads were run again by TCRdb, first through fastp at Q25 and then through MiXCR, and only productive beta chains were kept. Each CDR3 protein appears once, grouped with its most common genes and DNA. The authors' filters were not applied to this entry. The sample table contains about 480,000 distinct CDR3 sequences; only one count was recorded for 11% to 15% of them. The ten largest clones take up approximately 0.52% of the sample.

Notes on this clonotype: The antigen this receptor binds is unknown. No quality values exist for individual bases; no much larger clone is one base distant.

These data were also filed under a second study, of yellow fever vaccine responses in identical twins. The second publication reports: The T cell response to vaccination in identical twins was reported by the authors to appear partly convergent and partly personalized. Focusing on identical twins, the study followed the T cell clones that responded to the vaccine, and did so with precision.

The sequence joins TRBV28 to TRBJ2-5; confidence is insufficient to name the D gene. This TCR derives from a woman younger than 35 in good health. Source material: CD4+ T cells sorted from blood. The nucleotide sequence reads TGTGCCAGCACTCCTAACCGGGCTCAAGAGACCCAGTACTTC. The translation is CASTPNRAQETQYF.